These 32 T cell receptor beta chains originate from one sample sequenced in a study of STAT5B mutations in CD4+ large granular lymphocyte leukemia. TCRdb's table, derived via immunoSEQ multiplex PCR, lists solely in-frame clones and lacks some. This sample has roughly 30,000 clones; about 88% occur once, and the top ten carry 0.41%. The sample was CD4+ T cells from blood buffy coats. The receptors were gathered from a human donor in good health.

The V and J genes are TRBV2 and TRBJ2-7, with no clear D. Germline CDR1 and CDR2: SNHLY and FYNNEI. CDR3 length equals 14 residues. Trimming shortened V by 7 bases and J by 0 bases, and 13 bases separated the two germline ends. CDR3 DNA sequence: TGTGCCAGCAATCTAGTGACCTCCTCCTACGAGCAGTACTTC. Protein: CASNLVTSSYEQYF.

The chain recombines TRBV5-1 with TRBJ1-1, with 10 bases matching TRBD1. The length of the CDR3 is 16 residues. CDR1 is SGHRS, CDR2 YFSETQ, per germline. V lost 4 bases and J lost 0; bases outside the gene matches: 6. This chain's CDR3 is CASSVGTGAMNTEAFF. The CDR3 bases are TGCGCCAGCAGCGTGGGGACAGGGGCTATGAACACTGAAGCTTTCTTT.

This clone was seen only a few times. CDR3 nucleotides: TGTGCCAGCAGCCCGGGGACAGTTGAGTACGAGCAGTACTTC. Encoded protein: CASSPGTVEYEQYF. The chain combines TRBV7-9 with TRBJ2-7, with 7 bases lining up with TRBD1. The CDR3 has 14 amino acids. In germline, CDR1 is SEHNR, CDR2 FQNEAQ (reference sequence). V lost 5 bases to trimming and J lost 4 bases; unmatched junction nucleotides: 8.

CDR3 nucleotides: TGTGCCAGCAGCTTAGGATCGGGTGGTAGTATCTCCAATGAGCAGTTCTTC. The encoded protein is CASSLGSGGSISNEQFF. This chain connects TRBV11-2 to TRBJ2-1; D remains ambiguous. In germline, CDR1 is SGHAT, CDR2 FQNNGV. The CDR3 has 17 amino acids. V lost 1 base and J 6 bases, leaving 19 bases between the germline ends. The full variable domain, its missing parts supplied by reference TRBV11-2 and TRBJ2-1, is EAGVAQSPRYKIIEKRQSVAFWCNPISGHATLYWYQQILGQGPKLLIQFQNNGVVDDSQLPKDRFSAERLKGVDSTLKIQPAKLEDSAVYLCASSLGSGGSISNEQFFGPGTRLTVL.

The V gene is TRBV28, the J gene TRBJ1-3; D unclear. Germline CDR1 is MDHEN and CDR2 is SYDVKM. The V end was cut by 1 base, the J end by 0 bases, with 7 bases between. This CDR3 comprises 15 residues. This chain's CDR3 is CASSLSGFSGNTIYF. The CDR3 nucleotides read TGTGCCAGCAGTTTATCGGGGTTCTCTGGAAACACCATATATTTT.

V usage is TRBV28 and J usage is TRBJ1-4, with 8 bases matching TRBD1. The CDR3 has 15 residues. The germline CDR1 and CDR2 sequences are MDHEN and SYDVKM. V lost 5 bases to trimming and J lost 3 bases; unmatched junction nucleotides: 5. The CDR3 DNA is TGTGCCAGCAGTAGACCGACAGGGGCTAATGAAAAACTGTTTTTT. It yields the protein CASSRPTGANEKLFF.

CDR3 sequence (DNA): TGTGCCAGCAGCCCGAACAGGGTTACTGAAGCTTTCTTT. It specifies CASSPNRVTEAFF. V and J are TRBV6-5 and TRBJ1-1; D may be TRBD1 (6 bases). The CDR3 is 13 residues long. Trimming removed 6 bases at V and 5 bases at J, with 13 bases between. Germline V gene lookup returns CDR1 MNHEY and CDR2 SVGAGI.

This CDR3 reads CASSRVRGNTIYF. CDR3 nucleotides: TGTGCCAGCAGCCGAGTCCGCGGGAACACCATATATTTT. The rearrangement joins TRBV14 to TRBJ1-3; no definite D call. The length of the CDR3 is 13 residues. Trimming shortened V by 4 bases and J by 7 bases, and 11 bases separated the two germline ends. Germline V CDR1 and CDR2: SGHDN, FVKESK.

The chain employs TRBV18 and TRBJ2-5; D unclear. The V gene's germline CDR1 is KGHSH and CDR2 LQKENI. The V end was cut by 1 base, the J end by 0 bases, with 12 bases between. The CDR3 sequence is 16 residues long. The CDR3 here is CASSPRMPSYQETQYF. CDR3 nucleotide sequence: TGTGCCAGCTCACCACGTATGCCTTCATACCAAGAGACCCAGTACTTC.

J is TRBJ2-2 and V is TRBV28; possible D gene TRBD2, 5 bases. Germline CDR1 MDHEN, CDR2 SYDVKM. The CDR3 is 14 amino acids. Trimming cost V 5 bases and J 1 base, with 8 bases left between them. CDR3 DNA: TGTGCCAGCAGTCTTACTAGGAACACCGGGGAGCTGTTTTTT. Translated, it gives CASSLTRNTGELFF.

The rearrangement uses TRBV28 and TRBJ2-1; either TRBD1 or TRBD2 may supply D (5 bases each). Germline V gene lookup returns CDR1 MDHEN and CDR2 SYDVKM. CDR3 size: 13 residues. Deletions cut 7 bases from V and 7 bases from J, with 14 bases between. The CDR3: CASTSGASNEQFF. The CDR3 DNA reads TGTGCCAGCACCTCCGGGGCCTCAAATGAGCAGTTCTTC.

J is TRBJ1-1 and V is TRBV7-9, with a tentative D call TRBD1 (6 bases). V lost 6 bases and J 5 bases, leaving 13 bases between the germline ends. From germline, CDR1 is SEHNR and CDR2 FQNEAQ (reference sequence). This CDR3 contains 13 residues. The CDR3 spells CASRKDSQTEAFF. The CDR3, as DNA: TGTGCCAGCAGAAAGGACAGCCAGACTGAAGCTTTCTTT. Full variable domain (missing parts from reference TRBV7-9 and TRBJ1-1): DTGVSQNPRHKITKRGQNVTFRCDPISEHNRLYWYRQTLGQGPEFLTYFQNEAQLEKSRLLSDRFSAERPKGSFSTLEIQRTEQGDSAMYLCASRKDSQTEAFFGQGTRLTVV.

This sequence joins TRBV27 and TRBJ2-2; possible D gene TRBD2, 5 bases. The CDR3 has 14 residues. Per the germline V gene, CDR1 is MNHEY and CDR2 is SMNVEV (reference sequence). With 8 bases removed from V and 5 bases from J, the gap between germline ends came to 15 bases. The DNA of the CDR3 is TGTGCCAGCCGACATGGACTTTCTACCGGGGAGCTGTTTTTT. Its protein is CASRHGLSTGELFF.

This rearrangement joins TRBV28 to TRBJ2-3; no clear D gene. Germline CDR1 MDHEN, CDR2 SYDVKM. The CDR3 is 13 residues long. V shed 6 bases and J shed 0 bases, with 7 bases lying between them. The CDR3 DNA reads TGTGCCAGCAGCTCATCTAGCACAGATACGCAGTATTTT. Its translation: CASSSSSTDTQYF. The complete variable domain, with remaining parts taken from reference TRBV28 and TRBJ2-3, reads DVKVTQSSRYLVKRTGEKVFLECVQDMDHENMFWYRQDPGLGLRLIYFSYDVKMKEKGDIPEGYSVSREKKERFSLILESASTNQTSMYLCASSSSSTDTQYFGPGTRLTVL.

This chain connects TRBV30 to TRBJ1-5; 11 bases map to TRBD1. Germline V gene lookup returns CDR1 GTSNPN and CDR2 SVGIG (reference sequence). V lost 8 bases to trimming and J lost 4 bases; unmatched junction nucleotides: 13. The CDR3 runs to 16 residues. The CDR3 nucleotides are TGTGCCCCCAGAATCCAGGACAGGGGGCGAAATCAGCCCCAGCATTTT. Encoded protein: CAPRIQDRGRNQPQHF.

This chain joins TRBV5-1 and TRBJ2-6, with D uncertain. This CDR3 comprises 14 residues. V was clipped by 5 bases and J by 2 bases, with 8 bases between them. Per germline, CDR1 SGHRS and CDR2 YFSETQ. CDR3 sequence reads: CASRLVPGANVLTF. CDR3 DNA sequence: TGCGCCAGCAGACTGGTTCCTGGGGCCAACGTCCTGACTTTC.

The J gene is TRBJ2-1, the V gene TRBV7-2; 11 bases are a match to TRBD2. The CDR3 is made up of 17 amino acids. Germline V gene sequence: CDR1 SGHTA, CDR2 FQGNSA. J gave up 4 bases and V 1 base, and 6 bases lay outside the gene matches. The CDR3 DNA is TGTGCCAGCAGCTTAGTAGGGGGGACTAGCGGTTACAATGAGCAGTTCTTC. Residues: CASSLVGGTSGYNEQFF.

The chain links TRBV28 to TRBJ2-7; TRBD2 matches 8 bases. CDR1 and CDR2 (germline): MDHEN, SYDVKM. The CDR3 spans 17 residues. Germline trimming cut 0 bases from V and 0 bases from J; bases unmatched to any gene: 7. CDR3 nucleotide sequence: TGTGCCAGCAGTTTATGGCGACTAGCGAGCAGCTCCTACGAGCAGTACTTC. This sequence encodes CASSLWRLASSSYEQYF.

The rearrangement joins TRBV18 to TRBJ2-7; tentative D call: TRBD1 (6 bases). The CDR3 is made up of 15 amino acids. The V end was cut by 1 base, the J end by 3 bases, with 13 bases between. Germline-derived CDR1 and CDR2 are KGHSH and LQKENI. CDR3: CASSPLDRLLYEQYF. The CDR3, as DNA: TGTGCCAGCTCACCACTGGACAGACTCCTCTACGAGCAGTACTTC.

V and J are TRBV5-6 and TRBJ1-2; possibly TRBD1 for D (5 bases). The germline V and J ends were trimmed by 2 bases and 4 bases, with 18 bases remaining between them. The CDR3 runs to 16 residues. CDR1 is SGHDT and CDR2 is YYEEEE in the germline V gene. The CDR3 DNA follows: TGTGCCAGCAGCTTCATATCAGGGACGGGAAGCTATGGCTACACCTTC. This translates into CASSFISGTGSYGYTF.

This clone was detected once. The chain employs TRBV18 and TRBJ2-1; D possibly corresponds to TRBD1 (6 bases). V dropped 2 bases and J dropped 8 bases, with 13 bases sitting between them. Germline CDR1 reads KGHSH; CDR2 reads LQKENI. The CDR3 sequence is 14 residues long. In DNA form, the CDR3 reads TGTGCCAGCTCACCATGGACAGAGAACGATGAGCAGTTCTTC. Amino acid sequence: CASSPWTENDEQFF.

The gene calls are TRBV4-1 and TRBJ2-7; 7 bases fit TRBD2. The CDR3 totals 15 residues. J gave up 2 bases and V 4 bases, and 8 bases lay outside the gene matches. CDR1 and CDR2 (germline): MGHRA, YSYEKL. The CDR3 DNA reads TGCGCCAGCAGCCCCTCAGGACTAGACGCCTACGAGCAGTACTTC. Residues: CASSPSGLDAYEQYF.

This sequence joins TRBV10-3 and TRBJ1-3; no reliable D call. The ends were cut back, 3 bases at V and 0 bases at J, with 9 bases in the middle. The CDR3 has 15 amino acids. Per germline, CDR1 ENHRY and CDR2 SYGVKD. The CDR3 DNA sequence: TGTGCCATCAGTGATGCGGAGAGCTCTGGAAACACCATATATTTT. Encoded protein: CAISDAESSGNTIYF.

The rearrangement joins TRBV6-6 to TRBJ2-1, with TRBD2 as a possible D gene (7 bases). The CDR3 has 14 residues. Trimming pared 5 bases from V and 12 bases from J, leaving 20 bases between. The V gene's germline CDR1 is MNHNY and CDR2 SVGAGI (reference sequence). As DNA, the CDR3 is TGTGCCAGCAGTGCTGGGACACGGGGGGTCGGGCAGTTCTTC. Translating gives CASSAGTRGVGQFF.

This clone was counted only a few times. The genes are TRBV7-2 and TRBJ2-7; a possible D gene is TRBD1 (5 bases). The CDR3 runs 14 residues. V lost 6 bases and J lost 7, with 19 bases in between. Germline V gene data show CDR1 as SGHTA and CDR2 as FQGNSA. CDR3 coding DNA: TGTGCCAGCAGACCCACGGGCACAGGAAGGGAGCAGTACTTC. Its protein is CASRPTGTGREQYF.

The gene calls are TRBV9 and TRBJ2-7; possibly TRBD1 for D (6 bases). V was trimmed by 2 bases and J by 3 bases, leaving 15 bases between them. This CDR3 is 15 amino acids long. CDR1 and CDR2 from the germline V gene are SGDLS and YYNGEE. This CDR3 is CASSVRGGQNYEQYF. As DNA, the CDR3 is TGTGCCAGCAGCGTCCGCGGAGGACAGAACTACGAGCAGTACTTC.

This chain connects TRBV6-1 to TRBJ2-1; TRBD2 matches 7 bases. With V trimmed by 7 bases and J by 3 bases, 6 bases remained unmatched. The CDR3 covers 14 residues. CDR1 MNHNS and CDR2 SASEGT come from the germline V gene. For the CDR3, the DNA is TGTGCCAGCAATCCGCCGGGGGGCTACAATGAGCAGTTCTTC. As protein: CASNPPGGYNEQFF.

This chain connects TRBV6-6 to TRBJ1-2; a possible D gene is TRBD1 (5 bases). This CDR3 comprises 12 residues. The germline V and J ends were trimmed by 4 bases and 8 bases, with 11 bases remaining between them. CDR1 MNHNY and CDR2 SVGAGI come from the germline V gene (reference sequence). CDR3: CASSLRGNGYTF. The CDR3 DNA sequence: TGTGCCAGCAGTTTAAGGGGAAACGGCTACACCTTC.

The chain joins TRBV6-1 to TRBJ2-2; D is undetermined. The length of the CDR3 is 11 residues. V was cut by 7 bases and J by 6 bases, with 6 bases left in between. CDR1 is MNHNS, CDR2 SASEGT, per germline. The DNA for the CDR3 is TGTGCCAGCAACCTGTCCGGGGAGCTGTTTTTT. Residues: CASNLSGELFF.

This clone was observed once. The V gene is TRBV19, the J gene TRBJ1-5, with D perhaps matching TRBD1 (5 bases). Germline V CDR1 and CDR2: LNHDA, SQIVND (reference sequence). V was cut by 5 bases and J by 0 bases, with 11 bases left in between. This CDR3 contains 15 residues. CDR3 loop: CASSGHENSNQPQHF. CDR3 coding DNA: TGTGCCAGTAGTGGACACGAGAATAGCAATCAGCCCCAGCATTTT.

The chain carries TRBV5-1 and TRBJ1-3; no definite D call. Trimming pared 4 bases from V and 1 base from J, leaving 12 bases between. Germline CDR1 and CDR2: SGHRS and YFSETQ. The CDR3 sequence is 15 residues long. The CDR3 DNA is TGCGCCAGCAGCCACGGGCGTACATCTGGAAACACCATATATTTT. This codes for CASSHGRTSGNTIYF.

Here the CDR3 reads CASSSDRGLGTEAFF. The CDR3 DNA reads as TGTGCCAGCAGCTCGGACAGGGGGCTGGGCACTGAAGCTTTCTTT. V usage is TRBV7-6 and J usage is TRBJ1-1, with 11 nucleotides matching TRBD1. The junction had 5 bases not matched to a gene; V was cut back by 4 bases and J by 4 bases. The CDR3 runs to 15 residues. The germline gives CDR1 SGHVS, CDR2 FNYEAQ. The variable domain in full, with the rest retrieved from reference TRBV7-6 and TRBJ1-1, is GAGVSQSPRYKVTKRGQDVALRCDPISGHVSLYWYRQALGQGPEFLTYFNYEAQQDKSGLPNDRFSAERPEGSISTLTIQRTEQRDSAMYRCASSSDRGLGTEAFFGQGTRLTVV.